This is a list of T cell receptor beta chains from one sample in a study of T cell changes during pregnancy in multiple sclerosis. TCRdb's table, derived via immunoSEQ multiplex PCR, lists solely in-frame clones and lacks some. This table has roughly 29,000 clones, approximately 90% appearing once. This specimen was CD4+ T cells from peripheral blood mononuclear cells, taken in the first trimester of pregnancy. The origin of the receptors is a female donor in good health, enrolled as a control in a pregnancy study. The CDR3 runs from the conserved cysteine through the conserved F or W. The order of the fields is D gene, V gene, J gene, clone size, CDR3 protein, CDR3 DNA. The D gene is left open where the match is weak. Clone size appears in some rows only: once, few, many, or a class for an expanded clone.

d_gene: NA; v_gene: TRBV28; j_gene: TRBJ1-2; abundance: NA; CDR3aa: CASSFASGRNTF; CDR3nt: TGTGCCAGCAGTTTCGCATCGGGGAGGAACACCTTC
d_gene: NA; v_gene: TRBV28; j_gene: TRBJ1-3; abundance: once; CDR3aa: CAGTGGRVAGNTIYF; CDR3nt: TGTGCCGGCACGGGAGGCAGGGTTGCTGGAAACACCATATATTTT
d_gene: NA; v_gene: TRBV7-9; j_gene: TRBJ1-6; abundance: NA; CDR3aa: CASSSGLDSPLHF; CDR3nt: TGTGCCAGCAGCTCCGGGTTGGATTCACCCCTCCACTTT
d_gene: NA; v_gene: TRBV11-2; j_gene: TRBJ2-7; abundance: NA; CDR3aa: CASSPGQSYEQYF; CDR3nt: TGTGCCAGCAGCCCCGGACAGTCCTACGAGCAGTACTTC
d_gene: TRBD1; v_gene: TRBV18; j_gene: TRBJ1-2; abundance: NA; CDR3aa: CASSPWTGHVDGYTF; CDR3nt: TGTGCCAGCTCACCGTGGACAGGGCACGTCGATGGCTACACCTTC
d_gene: TRBD2; v_gene: TRBV28; j_gene: TRBJ2-7; abundance: NA; CDR3aa: CASSSGLAVPYEQYF; CDR3nt: TGTGCCAGCAGCTCGGGACTAGCGGTTCCCTACGAGCAGTACTTC
d_gene: TRBD2; v_gene: TRBV7-9; j_gene: TRBJ2-1; abundance: NA; CDR3aa: CALNPSGGGNEQFF; CDR3nt: TGTGCCCTAAACCCGAGCGGGGGGGGTAATGAGCAGTTCTTC
d_gene: NA; v_gene: TRBV5-1; j_gene: TRBJ1-4; abundance: NA; CDR3aa: CASSLSATSNEKLFF; CDR3nt: TGCGCCAGCAGCTTGTCAGCGACTTCTAATGAAAAACTGTTTTTT
d_gene: NA; v_gene: TRBV28; j_gene: TRBJ2-2; abundance: once; CDR3aa: CASISQGANTGELFF; CDR3nt: TGTGCCAGCATTAGTCAGGGCGCGAACACCGGGGAGCTGTTTTTT
d_gene: NA; v_gene: TRBV10-2; j_gene: TRBJ1-2; abundance: NA; CDR3aa: CASRAQDIRGYTF; CDR3nt: TGCGCCAGCAGGGCCCAGGATATTAGGGGCTACACCTTC
d_gene: TRBD2; v_gene: TRBV15; j_gene: TRBJ2-1; abundance: NA; CDR3aa: CATSSRTSGNQDNEQFF; CDR3nt: TGTGCCACCAGCTCCCGGACTAGCGGGAATCAGGACAATGAGCAGTTCTTC
d_gene: TRBD1; v_gene: TRBV28; j_gene: TRBJ1-1; abundance: NA; CDR3aa: CASSWTGLNLNTEAFF; CDR3nt: TGTGCCAGCAGTTGGACAGGGCTAAACTTGAACACTGAAGCTTTCTTT
d_gene: TRBD1; v_gene: TRBV7-2; j_gene: TRBJ2-7; abundance: NA; CDR3aa: CASSSKTGGEQYF; CDR3nt: TGTGCCAGCAGCTCAAAGACAGGGGGCGAGCAGTACTTC
d_gene: NA; v_gene: TRBV4-2; j_gene: TRBJ2-1; abundance: NA; CDR3aa: CASSQDTGGYNEQFF; CDR3nt: TGTGCCAGCAGCCAAGATACCGGGGGCTACAATGAGCAGTTCTTC
d_gene: TRBD1; v_gene: TRBV7-3; j_gene: TRBJ2-3; abundance: NA; CDR3aa: CASSSGQGITSTDTQYF; CDR3nt: TGTGCCAGCAGCTCTGGACAGGGGATAACTAGCACAGATACGCAGTATTTT
d_gene: NA; v_gene: TRBV2; j_gene: TRBJ1-1; abundance: NA; CDR3aa: CASSHVGDEAFF; CDR3nt: TGTGCCAGCAGTCATGTCGGAGATGAAGCTTTCTTT
d_gene: NA; v_gene: TRBV5-6; j_gene: TRBJ2-5; abundance: NA; CDR3aa: CASSPRPEETQYF; CDR3nt: TGTGCCAGCAGCCCACGTCCTGAGGAGACCCAGTACTTC
d_gene: TRBD1; v_gene: TRBV7-2; j_gene: TRBJ1-3; abundance: NA; CDR3aa: CASSLPGTGANTIYF; CDR3nt: TGTGCCAGCAGCCTTCCCGGGACAGGGGCAAACACCATATATTTT
d_gene: TRBD1; v_gene: TRBV10-3; j_gene: TRBJ1-1; abundance: NA; CDR3aa: CAQPGTGDTEAFF; CDR3nt: TGTGCCCAACCCGGGACAGGGGACACTGAAGCTTTCTTT
d_gene: TRBD1; v_gene: TRBV4-2; j_gene: TRBJ1-3; abundance: NA; CDR3aa: CASSQESQGGGNTIYF; CDR3nt: TGTGCCAGCAGCCAAGAGTCGCAGGGGGGCGGAAACACCATATATTTT
d_gene: TRBD2; v_gene: TRBV6-6; j_gene: TRBJ2-3; abundance: NA; CDR3aa: CASSYLGGAGTQYF; CDR3nt: TGTGCCAGCAGTTACCTCGGGGGGGCGGGTACGCAGTATTTT
d_gene: TRBD2; v_gene: TRBV7-2; j_gene: TRBJ2-1; abundance: NA; CDR3aa: CASSLGTSGRAGEQFF; CDR3nt: TGTGCCAGCAGCCTAGGGACTAGCGGGAGGGCCGGCGAGCAGTTCTTC
d_gene: TRBD1; v_gene: TRBV28; j_gene: TRBJ1-6; abundance: once; CDR3aa: CASRGTGISPLHF; CDR3nt: TGTGCCAGCCGCGGGACAGGGATATCACCCCTCCACTTT
d_gene: NA; v_gene: TRBV21-1; j_gene: TRBJ1-6; abundance: NA; CDR3aa: CASGPGQGTESPLHF; CDR3nt: TGTGCCAGCGGGCCGGGACAGGGAACCGAATCACCCCTCCACTTT
d_gene: NA; v_gene: TRBV7-9; j_gene: TRBJ1-1; abundance: NA; CDR3aa: CASSLVMSTEAFF; CDR3nt: TGTGCCAGCAGCTTAGTCATGTCCACTGAAGCTTTCTTT
d_gene: NA; v_gene: TRBV18; j_gene: TRBJ2-3; abundance: NA; CDR3aa: CASSYQSQVSADTQYF; CDR3nt: TGTGCCAGCTCCTACCAAAGTCAGGTTTCCGCAGATACGCAGTATTTT
d_gene: NA; v_gene: TRBV5-1; j_gene: TRBJ2-1; abundance: NA; CDR3aa: CASSLVGTQRGNEQFF; CDR3nt: TGCGCCAGCAGCTTGGTTGGGACCCAGAGGGGGAATGAGCAGTTCTTC
d_gene: NA; v_gene: TRBV25-1; j_gene: TRBJ2-2; abundance: NA; CDR3aa: CASSEWAAREDTGELFF; CDR3nt: TGTGCCAGCAGTGAATGGGCTGCCAGGGAGGACACCGGGGAGCTGTTTTTT
d_gene: NA; v_gene: TRBV19; j_gene: TRBJ2-7; abundance: NA; CDR3aa: CASRFGGEQYF; CDR3nt: TGTGCCAGTCGGTTCGGGGGCGAGCAGTACTTC
d_gene: TRBD2; v_gene: TRBV5-1; j_gene: TRBJ2-2; abundance: NA; CDR3aa: CASSSGTSGNTGELFF; CDR3nt: TGCGCCAGCAGCTCCGGGACTAGCGGGAACACCGGGGAGCTGTTTTTT
d_gene: TRBD1; v_gene: TRBV18; j_gene: TRBJ1-2; abundance: NA; CDR3aa: CASSPGQGNYGYTF; CDR3nt: TGTGCCAGCTCACCTGGACAGGGGAACTATGGCTACACCTTC
d_gene: TRBD1; v_gene: TRBV14; j_gene: TRBJ1-2; abundance: NA; CDR3aa: CASSQLKQGADGYTF; CDR3nt: TGTGCCAGCAGCCAATTAAAACAGGGGGCAGATGGCTACACCTTC
d_gene: NA; v_gene: TRBV19; j_gene: TRBJ2-7; abundance: NA; CDR3aa: CASSNIGVEQYF; CDR3nt: TGTGCCAGTAGTAACATCGGGGTCGAGCAGTACTTC
d_gene: TRBD2; v_gene: TRBV4-2; j_gene: TRBJ2-5; abundance: NA; CDR3aa: CASSQASERGWETQYF; CDR3nt: TGTGCCAGCAGCCAAGCTTCCGAGCGGGGGTGGGAGACCCAGTACTTC
d_gene: NA; v_gene: TRBV4-2; j_gene: TRBJ2-2; abundance: few; CDR3aa: CASSPRGGGSGELFF; CDR3nt: TGTGCCAGCAGCCCAAGGGGGGGAGGCTCCGGGGAGCTGTTTTTT
d_gene: NA; v_gene: TRBV7-2; j_gene: TRBJ2-5; abundance: few; CDR3aa: CASSSAGQRQETQYF; CDR3nt: TGTGCCAGCAGCTCCGCTGGACAGAGACAAGAGACCCAGTACTTC
d_gene: TRBD1; v_gene: TRBV5-1; j_gene: TRBJ2-3; abundance: once; CDR3aa: CASSSATGIDTQYF; CDR3nt: TGCGCCAGCAGCTCCGCGACAGGGATAGATACGCAGTATTTT
d_gene: TRBD2; v_gene: TRBV4-1; j_gene: TRBJ2-7; abundance: NA; CDR3aa: CASSQVLAGAPGLSYEQYF; CDR3nt: TGCGCCAGCAGCCAAGTACTAGCGGGAGCTCCCGGTCTATCCTACGAGCAGTACTTC
d_gene: NA; v_gene: TRBV20-1; j_gene: TRBJ1-5; abundance: few; CDR3aa: CSARGGQPQHF; CDR3nt: TGCAGTGCTAGAGGGGGCCAGCCCCAGCATTTT
d_gene: TRBD1; v_gene: TRBV25-1; j_gene: TRBJ2-2; abundance: NA; CDR3aa: CASSWSGTGVTGELFF; CDR3nt: TGTGCCAGCAGTTGGTCCGGGACAGGGGTCACCGGGGAGCTGTTTTTT
d_gene: TRBD1; v_gene: TRBV4-1; j_gene: TRBJ1-5; abundance: once; CDR3aa: CASSFSRDSVTRAQHF; CDR3nt: TGCGCCAGCAGCTTTTCCCGGGACAGTGTTACGAGGGCCCAGCATTTT
d_gene: TRBD2; v_gene: TRBV28; j_gene: TRBJ2-1; abundance: NA; CDR3aa: CASSLESSGLWNEQFF; CDR3nt: TGTGCCAGCAGTTTAGAGAGTAGCGGGCTCTGGAATGAGCAGTTCTTC
d_gene: TRBD1; v_gene: TRBV2; j_gene: TRBJ2-3; abundance: few; CDR3aa: CASSPVTGGSDTQYF; CDR3nt: TGTGCCAGCAGTCCCGTGACAGGGGGGTCAGATACGCAGTATTTT
d_gene: TRBD1; v_gene: TRBV7-9; j_gene: TRBJ2-7; abundance: NA; CDR3aa: CASSPDPGHNRGLEQYF; CDR3nt: TGTGCCAGCAGCCCAGACCCCGGACACAATAGGGGGCTCGAGCAGTACTTC
d_gene: NA; v_gene: TRBV18; j_gene: TRBJ2-3; abundance: NA; CDR3aa: CASSPPSGGIGDTQYF; CDR3nt: TGTGCCAGCTCACCACCATCCGGCGGGATTGGGGATACGCAGTATTTT
d_gene: TRBD1; v_gene: TRBV19; j_gene: TRBJ1-6; abundance: NA; CDR3aa: CASRGQARMNSPLHF; CDR3nt: TGTGCCAGTAGGGGACAGGCCAGAATGAATTCACCCCTCCACTTT
d_gene: NA; v_gene: TRBV11-1; j_gene: TRBJ2-3; abundance: NA; CDR3aa: CASSPSGSYTQYF; CDR3nt: TGTGCCAGCAGCCCTAGTGGGTCTTATACGCAGTATTTT
d_gene: NA; v_gene: TRBV6-6; j_gene: TRBJ1-5; abundance: NA; CDR3aa: CASTGQGGQPQHF; CDR3nt: TGTGCCAGCACCGGGCAGGGAGGGCAGCCCCAGCATTTT
d_gene: TRBD2; v_gene: TRBV11-2; j_gene: TRBJ2-4; abundance: once; CDR3aa: CASSSPGGKNIQYF; CDR3nt: TGTGCCAGCAGCTCCCCGGGGGGGAAAAACATTCAGTACTTC
d_gene: TRBD2; v_gene: TRBV6-1; j_gene: TRBJ2-3; abundance: NA; CDR3aa: CASRGLAGSDTQYF; CDR3nt: TGTGCCAGCAGGGGACTAGCGGGTTCGGATACGCAGTATTTT
d_gene: NA; v_gene: TRBV5-1; j_gene: TRBJ1-2; abundance: NA; CDR3aa: CASSSRVNYGYTF; CDR3nt: TGCGCCAGCAGCTCCAGGGTTAACTATGGCTACACCTTC
d_gene: TRBD2; v_gene: TRBV29-1; j_gene: TRBJ2-7; abundance: NA; CDR3aa: CSAGLAGAISYEQYF; CDR3nt: TGCAGCGCCGGACTAGCGGGAGCGATCTCCTACGAGCAGTACTTC
d_gene: NA; v_gene: TRBV28; j_gene: TRBJ1-1; abundance: NA; CDR3aa: CASSFQGTRAFF; CDR3nt: TGTGCCAGCAGTTTTCAGGGGACCAGAGCTTTCTTT
d_gene: NA; v_gene: TRBV10-3; j_gene: TRBJ2-2; abundance: NA; CDR3aa: CAISESGSHRELFF; CDR3nt: TGTGCCATCAGTGAGTCGGGGAGTCACCGGGAGCTGTTTTTT
d_gene: NA; v_gene: TRBV7-2; j_gene: TRBJ2-5; abundance: NA; CDR3aa: CASSLVTEETQYF; CDR3nt: TGTGCCAGCAGCTTAGTAACAGAAGAGACCCAGTACTTC
d_gene: TRBD2; v_gene: TRBV6-6; j_gene: TRBJ2-3; abundance: NA; CDR3aa: CASNDSGGPSTDTQYF; CDR3nt: TGTGCCAGCAATGATAGCGGGGGGCCTAGCACAGATACGCAGTATTTT
d_gene: NA; v_gene: TRBV19; j_gene: TRBJ1-1; abundance: NA; CDR3aa: CASSMSSQTRRNF; CDR3nt: TGTGCCAGTAGTATGTCCAGTCAGACACGGAGGAATTTT
d_gene: TRBD1; v_gene: TRBV15; j_gene: TRBJ2-3; abundance: few; CDR3aa: CATSRGQGSDTQYF; CDR3nt: TGTGCCACCAGCAGGGGACAGGGGTCAGATACGCAGTATTTT
d_gene: TRBD1; v_gene: TRBV7-2; j_gene: TRBJ2-7; abundance: NA; CDR3aa: CASSAGQGPSYEQYF; CDR3nt: TGTGCCAGCAGCGCGGGACAGGGACCTTCCTACGAGCAGTACTTC